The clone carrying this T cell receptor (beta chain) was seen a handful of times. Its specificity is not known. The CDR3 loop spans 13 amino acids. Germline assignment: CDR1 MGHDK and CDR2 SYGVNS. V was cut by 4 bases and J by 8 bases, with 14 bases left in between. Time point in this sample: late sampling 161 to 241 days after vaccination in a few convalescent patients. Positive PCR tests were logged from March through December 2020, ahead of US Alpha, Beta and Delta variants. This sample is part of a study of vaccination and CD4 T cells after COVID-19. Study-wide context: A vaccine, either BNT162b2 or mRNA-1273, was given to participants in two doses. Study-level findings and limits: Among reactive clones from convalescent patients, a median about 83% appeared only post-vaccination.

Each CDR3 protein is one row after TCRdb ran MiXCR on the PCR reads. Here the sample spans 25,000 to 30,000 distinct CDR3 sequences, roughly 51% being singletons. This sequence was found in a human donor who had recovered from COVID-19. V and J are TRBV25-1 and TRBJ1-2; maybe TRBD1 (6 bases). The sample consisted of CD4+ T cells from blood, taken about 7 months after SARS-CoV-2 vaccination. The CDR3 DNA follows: TGTGCCAGCAGTGGGGACACCAGTAGGGGCTACACCTTC. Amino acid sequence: CASSGDTSRGYTF.